This is a list of T cell receptor beta chains from one sample in a study of T-cell reconstitution after alpha-beta-depleted transplantation in children. MiXCR, applied by TCRdb to the PCR reads, yields one record per CDR3 protein. Among a few hundred thousand distinct CDR3 sequences, approximately 12% were seen once, and the ten largest hold about 2.2%. The input for sequencing was PBMCs, mostly from graft donor cells, taken 360 days after TCRalphabeta/CD19-depleted stem cell transplant. These receptors all come from a male patient aged 10-17 years who had a stem cell transplant for acute myeloid leukemia, so the T cells may come from the graft donor. Both conserved end residues are part of each CDR3. A D gene is named only where the DNA matches it firmly. Rows give clone size only sometimes, using once, few, many, or a class for an expanded clone.

>TRBD2|TRBV28|many|TRBJ2-1
CASRRGLAGGVNEQFF
TGTGCCAGCAGGCGGGGACTAGCGGGAGGCGTGAATGAGCAGTTCTTC
>-|TRBV30|few|TRBJ1-2
CAWTRNYGYTF
TGTGCCTGGACCCGTAACTATGGCTACACCTTC
>TRBD1|TRBV29-1|few|TRBJ2-5
CSGQGQGAWGTAETQYF
TGCAGCGGACAGGGGCAGGGGGCGTGGGGGACTGCAGAGACCCAGTACTTC
>-|TRBV30|-|TRBJ2-1
CAWTLTRSSYNEQFF
TGTGCCTGGACCTTGACTAGAAGCTCCTACAATGAGCAGTTCTTC
>TRBD1|TRBV7-9|few|TRBJ1-1
CASSLGDRGNTEAFF
TGTGCCAGCAGCTTAGGAGACAGGGGGAACACTGAAGCTTTCTTT
>-|TRBV5-1|many|TRBJ1-2
CASSAHSGGYTF
TGCGCCAGCAGCGCCCACAGCGGTGGCTACACCTTC
>TRBD1|TRBV7-9|-|TRBJ2-7
CASSVKTGAGGYEQYF
TGTGCCAGCAGCGTTAAGACAGGGGCCGGGGGCTACGAGCAGTACTTC
>-|TRBV28|many|TRBJ2-5
CASSGGAASATQYF
TGTGCCAGCAGTGGGGGGGCAGCATCGGCGACCCAGTACTTC
>TRBD2|TRBV12-3/TRBV12-4|few|TRBJ2-7
CASCLPPGVGGVHSYEQYF
TGTGCCAGCTGCCTACCTCCGGGAGTCGGGGGGGTTCACTCCTACGAGCAGTACTTC
>-|TRBV4-2|medium-sized|TRBJ2-2
CASSQVWGGELFF
TGTGCCAGCAGCCAAGTATGGGGCGGGGAGCTGTTTTTT
>TRBD1|TRBV6-1|once|TRBJ1-5
CASRRQGRDNQPQHF
TGTGCCAGCAGAAGACAGGGCCGAGACAATCAGCCCCAGCATTTT
>TRBD2|TRBV28|-|TRBJ2-3
CASSWRLAELSTDTQYF
TGTGCCAGCAGTTGGAGGCTAGCGGAGCTTAGCACAGATACGCAGTATTTT
>-|TRBV29-1|few|TRBJ2-3
CSVVAGTSTDTQYF
TGCAGCGTTGTGGCGGGAACTAGCACAGATACGCAGTATTTT
>TRBD1|TRBV28|few|TRBJ1-5
CASSAGPTGGGQPQHF
TGTGCCAGCAGCGCAGGCCCGACAGGGGGCGGGCAGCCCCAGCATTTT
>TRBD1|TRBV18|few|TRBJ1-1
CASSPPGPQGGTEAFF
TGTGCCAGCTCACCACCCGGCCCCCAGGGGGGCACTGAAGCTTTCTTT
>TRBD2|TRBV20-1|-|TRBJ2-2
CSARVAGVNTGELFF
TGCAGTGCTAGAGTAGCGGGTGTGAACACCGGGGAGCTGTTTTTT
>TRBD1|TRBV6-2/TRBV6-3|many|TRBJ2-1
CASSGLQGAPRNEQFF
TGTGCCAGCAGTGGGCTCCAGGGGGCGCCGAGGAATGAGCAGTTCTTC
>-|TRBV6-5|many|TRBJ2-1
CASSYDHSYNEQFF
TGTGCCAGCAGTTACGACCACTCGTACAATGAGCAGTTCTTC
>-|TRBV28|many|TRBJ2-1
CASSLLSRRAAPNEQFF
TGTGCCAGCAGTTTATTATCGAGGAGGGCGGCGCCCAATGAGCAGTTCTTC
>-|TRBV28|many|TRBJ1-5
CASSRIDQPQHF
TGTGCCAGCAGTCGCATTGATCAGCCCCAGCATTTT
>TRBD2|TRBV28|-|TRBJ2-7
CASSPSGTWNEQYF
TGTGCCAGCAGTCCGAGCGGGACCTGGAACGAGCAGTACTTC
>-|TRBV28|few|TRBJ2-2
CASSIQGAGELFF
TGTGCCAGCAGTATTCAGGGTGCCGGGGAGCTGTTTTTT
>TRBD1|TRBV20-1|-|TRBJ2-2
CSAPDRATTGELFF
TGCAGTGCTCCGGACAGGGCTACAACCGGGGAGCTGTTTTTT
>-|TRBV7-9|-|TRBJ2-7
CASSLASQGIREQYF
TGTGCCAGCAGCTTAGCAAGTCAGGGAATTCGGGAGCAGTACTTC
>-|TRBV29-1|-|TRBJ1-5
CSVEDREGSPQHF
TGCAGCGTTGAAGATAGGGAGGGGAGCCCCCAGCATTTT
>TRBD1|TRBV19|few|TRBJ2-6
CASTSPGGQGEPTSGANVLTF
TGTGCCAGTACCTCCCCCGGAGGACAGGGGGAACCCACATCTGGGGCCAACGTCCTGACTTTC
>-|TRBV25-1|few|TRBJ1-5
CASSIQGLLLSPQHF
TGTGCCAGCAGTATACAGGGTTTGTTACTCAGCCCCCAGCATTTT
>TRBD1|TRBV27|few|TRBJ1-1
CASSFRWTGGMNTEAFF
TGTGCCAGCAGTTTCCGTTGGACAGGGGGGATGAACACTGAAGCTTTCTTT
>-|TRBV20-1|-|TRBJ2-1
CSARDPSPSAVNEQFF
TGCAGTGCTAGAGACCCGTCCCCTAGCGCTGTCAATGAGCAGTTCTTC
>-|TRBV7-2|-|TRBJ2-7
CASSLNQPLYEQYF
TGTGCCAGCAGCTTAAACCAGCCTCTCTACGAGCAGTACTTC
>TRBD1|TRBV20-1|many|TRBJ2-3
CSARGQGDLTDTQYF
TGCAGTGCTAGGGGACAGGGGGATTTAACAGATACGCAGTATTTT
>-|TRBV29-1|many|TRBJ2-7
CRDQVTYEQYF
TGCAGGGATCAAGTGACCTACGAGCAGTACTTC
>TRBD2|TRBV7-3|few|TRBJ2-1
CASSKKGGRTSYNEQFF
TGTGCCAGCAGCAAAAAAGGCGGGAGGACGTCCTACAATGAGCAGTTCTTC
>-|TRBV24-1|many|TRBJ2-1
CATSDSPLRGWFF
TGTGCCACCAGTGATTCACCTCTTCGGGGCTGGTTCTTC
>-|TRBV15|-|TRBJ2-6
CATSSGSGANVLTF
TGTGCCACCAGCAGTGGATCTGGGGCCAACGTCCTGACTTTC
>-|TRBV4-1|few|TRBJ1-2
CASTGQTVDGYTF
TGCGCCAGCACCGGCCAGACGGTGGATGGCTACACCTTC
>TRBD1|TRBV20-1|few|TRBJ2-4
CSARDGTGNVYF
TGCAGTGCTAGAGATGGGACAGGGAACGTGTACTTC
>-|TRBV30|few|TRBJ1-1
CAWSRSENTEAFF
TGTGCCTGGAGCAGGTCAGAGAACACTGAAGCTTTCTTT
>-|TRBV29-1|-|TRBJ1-2
CSVGWGPHLRGYTF
TGCAGCGTTGGTTGGGGCCCGCATCTTCGAGGCTACACCTTC
>-|TRBV7-2|many|TRBJ2-7
CASSRGGSSYEQYF
TGTGCCAGCAGCCGAGGGGGGTCATCCTACGAGCAGTACTTC
>TRBD2|TRBV29-1|-|TRBJ2-1
CSVGRLAGGRTTYNEQFF
TGCAGCGTTGGAAGACTAGCGGGAGGGAGGACGACCTACAATGAGCAGTTCTTC